This T cell receptor beta chain stems from a study of T cells after yellow fever vaccination. Study-wide background: Fractions with few cells were prepared using SMART-Seq v4 Ultra Low Input.

Study conclusions and caveats: Only a minor proportion of clonotypes was detected across both CD4 and CD8 compartments. Highly abundant clonotypes carried over from the bulk population could end up in FACS-sorted repertoires as contaminants.

TCRdb re-derived calls from the 5' RACE reads in MiXCR, one entry per CDR3 protein. The profile shows fewer than 450,000 distinct CDR3 sequences, 7% to 9% of them singletons. With respect to this clonotype: Its antigen is currently unknown.

Germline V gives CDR1 MDHEN, CDR2 SYDVKM. Unmatched junction bases numbered 4, after V lost 2 bases and J lost 0 bases. This CDR3 region has 16 residues. This TCR was sampled from a man aged 18 to 35 who received the YFV17D yellow fever vaccine. This sequence joins TRBV28 and TRBJ2-4, with TRBD1 matching 7 bases. Sample: PBMCs, taken approximately 40 days after the first yellow fever vaccination. The CDR3 loop reads CASSLDRVAAKNIQYF. In nucleotides, the CDR3 is TGTGCCAGCAGTTTAGACAGGGTGGCAGCCAAAAACATTCAGTACTTC.